This TCR beta chain was sequenced during a study of shared clonotypes between healthy human individuals. Study-level background: CD4 naive cells filled three plates per donor, CD4 memory three, CD8 naive two and CD8 memory one. Study results and caveats: Clonotype sharing levels among donors were expected to vary with sequencing depth. What limited the represented genetic and exposure-history diversity was the small number of donors.

The CDR3 spans 14 residues. Germline assignment: CDR1 SGHRS and CDR2 YFSETQ. With 6 bases removed from V and 5 bases from J, the gap between germline ends came to 15 bases. In regard to this clone: Its antigen is unknown.

Healthy and HIV-negative, the adult donors had no recent acute infections or vaccinations. Method: immunoSEQ multiplex PCR; TCRdb's copy keeps in-frame clones and lacks some. The table shows approximately 620,000 clones, with about 97% occurring only once. This receptor was obtained from a woman younger than 45 in good health. The chain has TRBV5-1 and TRBJ2-4; TRBD2 is a possible D gene (7 bases). The specimen sequenced was naive CD4+ T cells sorted from blood. Stated subset: CD45RA+ positively selected. The CDR3 DNA sequence: TGCGCCAGCACTACCCGGGGGGCTGAAAACATTCAGTACTTC. Amino acids: CASTTRGAENIQYF.